Below, 28 T cell receptor beta chains from the same sample are listed, as sequenced in a study of T cells in women clearing cervical HPV infection. Measured with immunoSEQ multiplex PCR; TCRdb has only the in-frame clones, and not every one. This sample's table reports 30,000 to 45,000 clones. Sequenced: blood buffy coat. The receptors come from a woman aged 18-70 years with a cervical HPV16 infection that either progressed to CIN3+ or cleared (not recorded which).

CDR3 sequence: CASSPPNGGNTGELFF. The sequenced CDR3 bases are TGTGCCAGCTCACCACCGAACGGGGGAAACACCGGGGAG. The chain recombines TRBV18 with TRBJ2-2; the D gene is possibly TRBD2 (6 bases). The DNA ends 3 residues before the CDR3 does, and the rest of the CDR3 is filled in from the germline J gene. CDR1 is KGHSH, CDR2 LQKENI, per germline. This CDR3 has 16 amino acids. V lost 0 bases to trimming and J lost 2 bases, with 10 bases between them.

Regarding this clone: Read data end 3 residues before the CDR3 end; the end is taken from the germline J gene. The chain combines TRBV19 with TRBJ2-3, with 12 bases aligning to TRBD1. The CDR3 totals 16 residues. Germline CDR1 is LNHDA and CDR2 is SQIVND (reference sequence). CDR3 region: CASGTGGAFSRQPQYF. CDR3 bases read: TGTGCCAGTGGGACAGGGGGCGCGTTCAGCCGTCAGCCG.

About this clone itself: Read data end 3 residues before the CDR3 end; the end is taken from the germline J gene. The chain carries TRBV7-6 and TRBJ2-7, with 7 bases aligning to TRBD2. The CDR3 loop spans 14 amino acids. V gave up 2 bases and J gave up 3 bases; unmatched junction bases: 4. Germline lookup yields CDR1 SGHVS and CDR2 FNYEAQ. The covered CDR3 bases are TGTGCCAGCAGCTTAAGCGGGGAAGTCTACGAG. This sequence encodes CASSLSGEVYE. The full-length CDR3 reads as CASSLSGEVYEQYF. Supplemented by reference TRBV7-6 and TRBJ2-7, the full variable domain reads GAGVSQSPRYKVTKRGQDVALRCDPISGHVSLYWYRQALGQGPEFLTYFNYEAQQDKSGLPNDRFSAERPEGSISTLTIQRTEQRDSAMYRCASSLSGEVYEQYFGPGTRLTVT.

Comment on this clone: The CDR3 goes on 3 residues after the read ends, and that part is filled in from the germline J gene. The rearrangement links TRBV4-1 to TRBJ2-7, with D possibly matching TRBD2 (6 bases). This CDR3 region has 15 residues. Trimming stripped 1 base from V and 5 bases from J, with 15 bases between. Germline CDR1 MGHRA, CDR2 YSYEKL. Partial CDR3 DNA: TGCGCCAGCAGCCAAGTAGGAGCGGGCGTCAACGAG. This codes for CASSQVGAGVNE. From start to end, the CDR3 is CASSQVGAGVNEQYF.

A word on this clone: The read gets to within 3 residues of the CDR3 end, and the germline J gene fills in the rest. V and J are TRBV7-9 and TRBJ1-4; D is uncertain. Germline lookup yields CDR1 SEHNR and CDR2 FQNEAQ (reference sequence). V was pared by 2 bases and J by 2 bases, with 9 bases between. The CDR3 runs 15 residues. The part of the CDR3 DNA that was read is TGTGCCAGCAGCTTAATGACGGGGACTAATGAAAAA. Residues: CASSLMTGTNEK. The entire CDR3 reads CASSLMTGTNEKLFF.

A note on this clone: The observed sequence ends 3 residues before the CDR3 terminus, with the missing tail filled in from the germline J gene. The J gene is TRBJ1-4, the V gene TRBV28, with 8 bases that match TRBD1. Germline CDR1 is MDHEN and CDR2 is SYDVKM. The CDR3 is made up of 14 amino acids. Germline trimming cut 5 bases from V and 10 bases from J; bases unmatched to any gene: 9. The CDR3 sequence is CASSQSGGQGKLFF. The CDR3 DNA, read in part, is TGTGCCAGCAGTCAATCAGGGGGCCAGGGAAAA.

Comments on this clone: The sequenced fragment ends 3 residues before the CDR3 boundary, so the rest is inferred from the germline J gene. The genes are TRBV11-2 and TRBJ2-7, with D possibly being TRBD1 or TRBD2 (7 bases each). This CDR3 is built from 13 residues. Germline-derived CDR1 and CDR2 are SGHAT and FQNNGV. Trimming pared 6 bases from V and 6 bases from J, leaving 15 bases between. The CDR3 DNA, read in part, is TGTGCCAGCAGTCTCACAGGGGAGGGCGAG. This sequence encodes CASSLTGEGE. The entire CDR3 protein is CASSLTGEGEQYF.

On this clone: The read gets to within 3 residues of the CDR3 end, and the germline J gene fills in the rest. The rearrangement uses TRBV18 and TRBJ2-1, with TRBD2 identical over 11 bases. The germline gives CDR1 KGHSH, CDR2 LQKENI. With 6 bases clipped from V and 0 bases from J, the junction kept 13 bases outside the gene matches. There are 19 residues in the CDR3. Here the CDR3 reads CASSRLLAGATSSYNEQFF. The sequenced part of the CDR3 DNA is TGTGCCAGCTCGCGATTACTAGCGGGGGCCACTAGCTCCTACAATGAG.

Details on this clone: The DNA ends 3 residues before the CDR3 does, and the rest of the CDR3 is filled in from the germline J gene. The chain employs TRBV7-3 and TRBJ2-2; possible D gene TRBD1, 6 bases. Looked up from germline, CDR1 is SGHTA and CDR2 is FQGTGA. This CDR3 is built from 14 residues. Trimming shortened V by 5 bases and J by 1 base, and 8 bases separated the two germline ends. Incomplete CDR3 DNA: TGTGCCAGCAGCCGGACAGTGAACACCGGGGAG. Its protein product is CASSRTVNTGE. From start to end, the CDR3 is CASSRTVNTGELFF.

About this clone itself: One junction end does not reproduce the germline sequence, and a read error may be involved. The read ends 3 residues shy of where the CDR3 ends; the end is completed using the germline J gene. The V and J genes are TRBV5-1 and TRBJ2-3; 11 nucleotides align to TRBD1. Germline V lookup: CDR1 SGHRS, CDR2 YFSETQ. CDR3 length equals 16 residues. The CDR3 bases that were read are TGCGTCAGCAGCTCCGGGACAGGGGGGTTGGCAGATACG. Amino acids: CVSSSGTGGLADT. The full-length CDR3 reads as CVSSSGTGGLADTQYF.

With regard to this clone: The read falls 3 residues short of the CDR3 end, and the missing part is taken from the germline J gene. The rearrangement joins TRBV7-2 to TRBJ1-6; 7 positions agree with TRBD1. Germline CDR1 and CDR2: SGHTA and FQGNSA. This CDR3 has 15 amino acids. Unmatched junction bases numbered 9, after V lost 5 bases and J lost 8 bases. The CDR3 DNA, read in part, is TGTGCCAGCAGCATAGGACAGGTGGATGATTCACCC. Amino acids: CASSIGQVDDSP. The whole CDR3 protein reads CASSIGQVDDSPLHF. Full variable domain (outside the CDR3, taken from reference TRBV7-2 and TRBJ1-6): GAGVSQSPSNKVTEKGKDVELRCDPISGHTALYWYRQSLGQGLEFLIYFQGNSAPDKSGLPSDRFSAERTGGSVSTLTIQRTQQEDSAVYLCASSIGQVDDSPLHFGNGTRLTVT.

Concerning this clone itself: The read ends 3 residues before the CDR3 terminus; that terminus is restored from the germline J gene. The chain carries TRBV12-3 or TRBV12-4 and TRBJ2-1; tentatively, D is TRBD1 (6 bases). The ends were cut back, 2 bases at V and 8 bases at J, with 13 bases in the middle. This CDR3 has 14 amino acids. CDR3 bases read: TGTGCCAGCAGTTTAACAGGGCCCCTTGATGAG. Protein: CASSLTGPLDE. The full CDR3 protein reads CASSLTGPLDEQFF.

As to this clone: The CDR3 goes on 3 residues after the read ends, and that part is filled in from the germline J gene. V gene TRBV28 combines with J gene TRBJ2-3, with D tentatively TRBD2 (7 bases). Trimming left V 2 bases short and J 1 base short, with 19 bases between. CDR3 size: 18 residues. Germline CDR1 MDHEN, CDR2 SYDVKM. The part of the CDR3 DNA that was read is TGTGCCAGCAGTTTACGGGGGTCGGCGCGGGGGCGCACAGATACG. Translation gives CASSLRGSARGRTDT. The full CDR3 protein is CASSLRGSARGRTDTQYF.

Comment on this clone: The read is 3 residues too short to cover the CDR3 end, so that end is filled in from the germline J gene. The genes are TRBV10-3 and TRBJ2-3, with TRBD2 identical over 8 bases. This CDR3 comprises 14 residues. CDR1 ENHRY and CDR2 SYGVKD come from the germline V gene. CDR3 DNA (partial): TGTGCCACTGCGCGGGGGGCGACACAAGAGACG. Its protein product is CATARGATQET. The full CDR3 protein is CATARGATQETQYF.

Comment on this clone: The read ends 3 residues before the CDR3 terminus; that terminus is restored from the germline J gene. The chain combines TRBV7-9 with TRBJ1-1; TRBD1 matches 8 bases. Germline V gene lookup returns CDR1 SEHNR and CDR2 FQNEAQ (reference sequence). This CDR3 contains 12 residues. CDR3 region: CASSWTGNIAFF. The covered CDR3 bases are TGTGCCAGCAGCTGGACAGGGAACATT.

On this clone: The CDR3 goes on 3 residues after the read ends, and that part is filled in from the germline J gene. J is TRBJ2-3 and V is TRBV5-4, with D possibly matching TRBD1 (6 bases). The CDR3 has 15 residues. From germline, CDR1 is SGHNT and CDR2 YYREEE (reference sequence). The part of the CDR3 DNA that was read is TGTGCCAGCAGCTCAGGTCCTGGGGGCGAAGAGACG. This codes for CASSSGPGGEET. The complete CDR3 reads CASSSGPGGEETQYF.

With regard to this clone: The CDR3 extends 3 residues past the end of the read, so its final part is completed from the germline J gene. The genes are TRBV7-3 and TRBJ2-2, with TRBD2 identical over 8 bases. The CDR3 extends over 14 amino acids. Losses at the gene ends were 4 bases for V and 6 bases for J; bases not matched to a gene: 4. The germline gives CDR1 SGHTA, CDR2 FQGTGA. CDR3 residues: CASSSGGGAGELFF. CDR3 DNA, as far as it was read: TGTGCCAGCAGCTCCGGGGGGGGCGCCGGGGAG.

The CDR3 bases that were read are TGCAGTGCTAGATCGGGACAAACTAATTCACCC. Its protein is CSARSGQTNSP. The CDR3 in full is CSARSGQTNSPLHF. This chain connects TRBV20-1 to TRBJ1-6, with a weak D call TRBD1 (6 bases). The read terminates 3 residues ahead of where the CDR3 ends, so the germline J gene completes it. In germline, CDR1 is DFQATT, CDR2 SNEGSKA (reference sequence). CDR3 size: 14 residues. Between the trimmed V and J ends, which lost 2 bases and 6 bases, there was a span of 11 bases.

Turning to this clone: The read gets to within 3 residues of the CDR3 end, and the germline J gene fills in the rest. The V call is TRBV5-1, the J call TRBJ2-3; 13 nucleotides line up with TRBD2. The germline CDR1 and CDR2 sequences are SGHRS and YFSETQ. The CDR3 contains 16 residues. The CDR3 bases that were read are TGCGCCAGCAGCTTGGGAGGACTAGCGGGGGAAGAGACG. As protein: CASSLGGLAGEET. The CDR3 as a whole reads CASSLGGLAGEETQYF.

Comment on this clone: The observed sequence ends 3 residues before the CDR3 terminus, with the missing tail filled in from the germline J gene. Other DNA sequences in the same sample also yield this CDR3. The chain links TRBV18 to TRBJ2-2; a possible D gene is TRBD1 (6 bases). The CDR3 is 16 residues long. V was shortened by 2 bases and J by 0 bases, with 10 bases between the two germline ends. Germline CDR1 reads KGHSH; CDR2 reads LQKENI. CDR3 sequence reads: CASSPGGLANTGELFF. The DNA read from the CDR3 is TGTGCCAGCTCACCAGGGGGCCTCGCGAACACCGGGGAG.

As regards this clone: The read ends 3 residues early relative to the CDR3; the germline J gene fills the gap. The chain recombines TRBV30 with TRBJ2-3; 9 bases match TRBD1. The CDR3 sequence is 15 residues long. Trimming at V came to 2 bases and at J to 3 bases, leaving 6 bases not matched to a gene. Germline V gene sequence: CDR1 GTSNPN, CDR2 SVGIG (reference sequence). The covered CDR3 bases are TGTGCCTGGAGTCAAGGGACAGGGCAAACAGATACG. Protein sequence: CAWSQGTGQTDT. The complete CDR3 reads CAWSQGTGQTDTQYF.

On this clone itself: The junction departs from the called germline gene at one end, perhaps through a read error. The CDR3 goes on 3 residues after the read ends, and that part is filled in from the germline J gene. V gene TRBV7-7 combines with J gene TRBJ2-5, with TRBD1 matching over 8 bases. This CDR3 has 15 residues. Germline CDR1 and CDR2: SSHAT and FNYEAQ (reference sequence). The sequenced CDR3 bases are TGTGCTAGCAGCCAAGGACAGGGTTCCCAAGAGACC. It specifies CASSQGQGSQET. The full CDR3 is CASSQGQGSQETQYF.

As concerns this clone: The CDR3 extends 3 residues past the end of the read, so its final part is completed from the germline J gene. J is TRBJ2-3 and V is TRBV20-1; 9 nucleotides align to TRBD2. From germline, CDR1 is DFQATT and CDR2 SNEGSKA (reference sequence). The CDR3 covers 13 residues. Here the CDR3 reads CSAPTSGQETQYF. Partial CDR3 DNA: TGCAGTGCTCCGACTAGCGGCCAAGAGACG.

The CDR3 loop reads CASSQLTNEKLFF. The sequenced part of the CDR3 DNA is TGCGCCAGCAGCCAACTCACTAATGAAAAG. The V and J genes are TRBV23-1 and TRBJ2-2; no clear D. The CDR3 is cut off 3 residues early in the read; its end comes from the germline J gene. TRBV23-1 has ORF status, its function being uncertain. The CDR3 has 13 residues.

With regard to this clone: The read ends 3 residues shy of where the CDR3 ends; the end is completed using the germline J gene. The chain couples TRBV12-5 to TRBJ2-1; no reliable D call. Trimming stripped 3 bases from V and 4 bases from J, with 7 bases between. The CDR3 is made up of 13 amino acids. Germline loops: CDR1 LGHNT, CDR2 FRNRAP. The DNA read from the CDR3 is TGTGCTAGTGGTTTTGGGCAGTACAATGAG. Residues: CASGFGQYNE. The entire CDR3 protein reads CASGFGQYNEQFF. Full variable domain (outside the CDR3, taken from reference TRBV12-5 and TRBJ2-1): DARVTQTPRHKVTEMGQEVTMRCQPILGHNTVFWYRQTMMQGLELLAYFRNRAPLDDSGMPKDRFSAEMPDATLATLKIQPSEPRDSAVYFCASGFGQYNEQFFGPGTRLTVL.

Comment on this clone: Read coverage stops 3 residues before the CDR3 terminus; the germline J gene supplies the remainder. The chain combines TRBV11-1 with TRBJ2-3; D uncertain. Germline CDR1 is SGHAT and CDR2 is FQDESV (reference sequence). The CDR3 extends over 15 amino acids. Trimming pared 3 bases from V and 2 bases from J, leaving 12 bases between. CDR3 sequence reads: CASSFNTPDTDTQYF. The CDR3 DNA, read in part, is TGTGCCAGCAGCTTCAACACGCCAGACACAGATACG.

For this clone: The CDR3 end lies 3 residues beyond the end of the read and is filled in from the germline J gene. V usage is TRBV6-4 and J usage is TRBJ1-5; 7 bases are shared with TRBD1. Trimming took 10 bases from V and 6 from J; bases not matched to a gene: 15. The CDR3 is 15 amino acids. Germline CDR1 MRHNA, CDR2 SNTAGT. The CDR3 sequence is CAIHTKDREGQPQHF. The sequenced part of the CDR3 DNA is TGTGCCATCCACACAAAAGACAGGGAAGGTCAGCCC.

Of note for this clone: One end of the junction varies from germline; a read error may be responsible. From the germline J gene comes the end of the CDR3, since the read stops 3 residues before it. Other nucleotide sequences in the sample specify the same CDR3. This chain uses TRBV18 with TRBJ1-3; D is perhaps TRBD1 (5 bases). Germline V lookup: CDR1 KGHSH, CDR2 LQKENI. The CDR3 has 15 residues. CDR3 DNA (partial): TGTGCCAGCTCACCGAAGACAGCGACTGGAAACACT. Translated: CASSPKTATGNT. The complete CDR3 sequence is CASSPKTATGNTIYF.